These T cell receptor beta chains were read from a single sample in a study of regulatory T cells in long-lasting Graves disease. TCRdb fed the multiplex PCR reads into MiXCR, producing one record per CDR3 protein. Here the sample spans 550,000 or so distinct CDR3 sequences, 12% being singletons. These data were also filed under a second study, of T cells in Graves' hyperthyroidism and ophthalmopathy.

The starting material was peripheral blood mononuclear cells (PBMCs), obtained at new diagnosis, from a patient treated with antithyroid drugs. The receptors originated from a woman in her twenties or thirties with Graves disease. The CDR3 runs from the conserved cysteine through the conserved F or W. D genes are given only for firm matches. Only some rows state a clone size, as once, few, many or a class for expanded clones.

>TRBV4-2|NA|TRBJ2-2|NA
CASSQEKGVNTGELFF
TGTGCCAGCAGCCAAGAGAAGGGGGTGAACACCGGGGAGCTGTTTTTT
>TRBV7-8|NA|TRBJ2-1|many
CASSPHLGWSPRGDEQFF
TGTGCCAGCAGCCCTCACCTGGGGTGGTCCCCGAGGGGAGATGAGCAGTTCTTC
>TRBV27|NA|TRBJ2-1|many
CASSTGQSYNEQFF
TGTGCCAGCAGTACCGGGCAGTCCTACAATGAGCAGTTCTTC
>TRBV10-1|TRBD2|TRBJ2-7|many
CASSAAGATVDEQYF
TGCGCCAGCAGCGCAGCGGGGGCTACGGTAGACGAGCAGTACTTC
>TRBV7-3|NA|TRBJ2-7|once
CASSLGGGVTYEQYF
TGTGCCAGCAGCCTAGGGGGGGGGGTAACCTACGAGCAGTACTTC
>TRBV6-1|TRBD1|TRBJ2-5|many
CASSRQGLETQYF
TGTGCCAGCAGTCGACAGGGATTGGAGACCCAGTACTTC
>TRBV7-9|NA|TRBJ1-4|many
CASSARTDATEKLFF
TGTGCCAGCAGCGCCCGGACGGACGCTACTGAAAAACTGTTTTTT
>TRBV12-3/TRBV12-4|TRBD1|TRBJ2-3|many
CASSKTGTPSTDTQYF
TGTGCCAGCAGTAAGACAGGGACCCCTAGCACAGATACGCAGTATTTT
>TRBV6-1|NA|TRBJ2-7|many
CASTVSPGVSYEQYF
TGTGCCAGCACGGTATCACCAGGGGTCTCCTACGAGCAGTACTTC
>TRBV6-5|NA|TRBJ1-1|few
CASSYPSWVPLNTEAFF
TGTGCCAGCAGTTATCCTTCCTGGGTCCCACTGAACACTGAAGCTTTCTTT
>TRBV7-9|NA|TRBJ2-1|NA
CASSPATEQFF
TGTGCCAGCAGCCCAGCTACTGAGCAGTTCTTC
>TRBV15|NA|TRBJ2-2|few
CATSRSRGPTGELLF
TGTGCCACCAGCAGATCCCGGGGCCCAACCGGGGAGCTGCTTTTT
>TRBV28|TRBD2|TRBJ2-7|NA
CASTSRSSGLSYEQYF
TGTGCCAGCACATCGAGATCTAGCGGACTCTCCTACGAGCAGTACTTC
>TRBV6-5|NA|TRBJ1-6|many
CASSYSGTPYSPLHF
TGTGCCAGCAGTTACTCCGGGACACCGTATTCACCCCTCCACTTT
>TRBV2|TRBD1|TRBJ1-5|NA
CASSDTGGHQPQHF
TGTGCCAGCAGTGATACAGGGGGGCATCAGCCCCAGCATTTT
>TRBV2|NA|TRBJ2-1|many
CASSEIRIWGNEQFF
TGTGCCAGCAGTGAAATTCGTATTTGGGGGAATGAGCAGTTCTTC
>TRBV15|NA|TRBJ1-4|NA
CATSIGPSLEKLFF
TGTGCCACCAGCATAGGGCCGAGCCTTGAAAAACTGTTTTTT
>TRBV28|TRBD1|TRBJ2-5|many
CASTYAGTGNTETQYF
TGTGCCAGCACCTACGCCGGGACAGGGAATACGGAGACCCAGTACTTC
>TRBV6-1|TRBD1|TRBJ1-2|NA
CASVVGQLYSYTF
TGTGCCAGCGTGGTGGGACAGCTCTATAGCTACACCTTC
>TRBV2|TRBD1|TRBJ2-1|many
CASSRDRSNNEQFF
TGTGCCAGCAGCCGGGACAGATCCAACAATGAGCAGTTCTTC
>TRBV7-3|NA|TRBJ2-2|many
CASSTGTSSGELFF
TGTGCCAGCAGCACCGGGACATCCTCCGGGGAGCTGTTTTTT
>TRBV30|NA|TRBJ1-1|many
CAWGPVGTEAFF
TGTGCCTGGGGGCCCGTGGGCACTGAAGCTTTCTTT
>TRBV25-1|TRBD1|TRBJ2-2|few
CASSEYIGQGQTGELFF
TGTGCCAGCAGTGAATACATTGGACAGGGGCAGACCGGGGAGCTGTTTTTT
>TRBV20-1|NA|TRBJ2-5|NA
CSAGARRAGGETQYF
TGCAGTGCTGGGGCACGCCGGGCGGGTGGGGAGACCCAGTACTTC
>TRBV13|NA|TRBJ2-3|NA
CASSNSPGITDTQYF
TGTGCCAGCAGTAACTCCCCGGGAATCACAGATACGCAGTATTTT
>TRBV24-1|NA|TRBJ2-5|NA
CATSGSGETQYF
TGTGCCACCAGCGGGAGCGGGGAGACCCAGTACTTC
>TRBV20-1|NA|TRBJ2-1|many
CSASGQGIHEQFF
TGCAGTGCTAGTGGGCAGGGGATCCATGAGCAGTTCTTC
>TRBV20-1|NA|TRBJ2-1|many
CSAITNEQFF
TGCAGTGCTATTACGAATGAGCAGTTCTTC
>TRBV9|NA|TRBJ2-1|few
CASSVPGDYYNEQFF
TGTGCCAGCAGCGTCCCCGGAGATTACTACAATGAGCAGTTCTTC
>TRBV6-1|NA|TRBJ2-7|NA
CASILDLQGYEQYF
TGTGCCAGCATTCTCGACTTACAGGGCTACGAGCAGTACTTC
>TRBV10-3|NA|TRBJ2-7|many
CAIRDGYEQYF
TGTGCCATCAGAGACGGCTACGAGCAGTACTTC
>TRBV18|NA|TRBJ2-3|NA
CASSPSGGFYTDTQYF
TGTGCCAGCTCACCAAGTGGAGGGTTCTACACAGATACGCAGTATTTT
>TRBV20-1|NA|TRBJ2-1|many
CSASAGSPYNEQFF
TGCAGTGCTAGTGCTGGGAGCCCCTACAATGAGCAGTTCTTC
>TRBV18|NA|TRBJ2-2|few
CASSPHRETGELFF
TGTGCCAGCTCACCTCACCGGGAGACCGGGGAGCTGTTTTTT
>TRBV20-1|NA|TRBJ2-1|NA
CSASTLSTEQFF
TGCAGTGCAAGCACCTTGTCTACCGAGCAGTTCTTC
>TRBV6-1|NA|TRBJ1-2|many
CASKETKRYGYTF
TGTGCCAGCAAGGAGACAAAACGCTATGGCTACACCTTC
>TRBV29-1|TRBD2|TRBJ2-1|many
CSDAGTSGSDEQFF
TGCAGCGATGCCGGGACTAGCGGGAGTGATGAGCAGTTCTTC
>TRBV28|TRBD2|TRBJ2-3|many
CASRSAFWREGTDTQYF
TGTGCCAGCAGATCGGCGTTCTGGCGGGAGGGCACAGATACGCAGTATTTT
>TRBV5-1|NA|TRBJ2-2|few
CASSLVDYTGELFF
TGCGCCAGCAGCTTGGTGGACTACACCGGGGAGCTGTTTTTT
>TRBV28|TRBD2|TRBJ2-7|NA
CASSLPGTRISYEQYF
TGTGCCAGCAGTTTACCCGGGACTAGAATATCCTACGAGCAGTACTTC
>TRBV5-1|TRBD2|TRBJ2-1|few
CASSSQGRASSGTNEQFF
TGCGCCAGCAGCTCCCAAGGAAGAGCATCTAGCGGGACCAATGAGCAGTTCTTC
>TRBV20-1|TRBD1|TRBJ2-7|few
CSARDLVGTGGDYEQYF
TGCAGTGCTAGAGATTTAGTAGGGACAGGGGGCGATTACGAGCAGTACTTC
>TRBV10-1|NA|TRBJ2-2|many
CASSDTTGELFF
TGCGCCAGCAGTGATACGACCGGGGAGCTGTTTTTT
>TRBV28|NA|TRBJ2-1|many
CASSPRRRPYNEQFF
TGTGCCAGCAGTCCTAGGCGCCGCCCCTACAATGAGCAGTTCTTC
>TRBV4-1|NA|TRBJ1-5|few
CASSQAPGPGQPQHF
TGCGCCAGCAGCCAAGCCCCGGGGCCGGGACAGCCCCAGCATTTT
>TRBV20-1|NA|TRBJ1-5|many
CSATQGNQPQHF
TGCAGTGCTACGCAGGGTAATCAGCCCCAGCATTTT
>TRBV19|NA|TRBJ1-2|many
CASSTSPAGATGYTF
TGTGCCAGTAGTACCTCCCCCGCGGGGGCTACTGGCTACACCTTC
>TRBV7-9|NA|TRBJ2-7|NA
CASSWRVNYEQYF
TGTGCCAGCAGCTGGCGGGTGAACTACGAGCAGTACTTC
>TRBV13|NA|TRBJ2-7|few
CASSQGGGRLYEQYF
TGTGCCAGCAGCCAGGGGGGCGGGAGACTCTACGAGCAGTACTTC